These 26 T cell receptor beta chains originate from one sample sequenced in a study of T cell repertoires in cytomegalovirus infection. Each CDR3 protein is one row after TCRdb ran MiXCR on the reads. The sample contains a few hundred thousand distinct CDR3 sequences, under 35% of which appear only once. These TCRs are of unknown antigen specificity. The material sequenced was cultured PBMCs, taken from culture after CMV antigen stimulation. All receptors come from a human donor in good health (CMV status not recorded). Some clones in this sample may be carry-over from other donors' samples.

This clonotype appeared a few times. V is TRBV7-2 and J is TRBJ2-7; the D gene is possibly TRBD1 (6 bases). This CDR3 is built from 16 residues. Germline-derived CDR1 and CDR2 are SGHTA and FQGNSA. V lost 0 bases to trimming and J lost 0 bases, with 12 bases between them. The DNA of the CDR3 is TGTGCCAGCAGCTTAGCCGCCGGGGACATCTCCTACGAGCAGTACTTC. It codes for CASSLAAGDISYEQYF. Drawing the rest from reference TRBV7-2 and TRBJ2-7, the complete variable domain is GAGVSQSPSNKVTEKGKDVELRCDPISGHTALYWYRQSLGQGLEFLIYFQGNSAPDKSGLPSDRFSAERTGGSVSTLTIQRTQQEDSAVYLCASSLAAGDISYEQYFGPGTRLTVT.

CDR3 bases: TGTGCCAGCAGAATGGCCCTCGCTGAAGCTTTCTTT. It specifies CASRMALAEAFF. The genes are TRBV7-9 and TRBJ1-1; D uncertain. The length of the CDR3 is 12 residues. Trimming took 6 bases from V and 6 from J, leaving 11 bases between them. Per germline, CDR1 SEHNR and CDR2 FQNEAQ (reference sequence).

This chain connects TRBV19 to TRBJ1-5, with 7 bases aligning to TRBD1. CDR3 length: 14 amino acids. V trimming: 4 bases; J trimming: 7 bases; junction bases outside the gene matches: 7. The germline V gene has CDR1 LNHDA and CDR2 SQIVND (reference sequence). The CDR3 nucleotides read TGTGCCAGTAGTACCGGACAGGTCTGGCAGCCCCAGCATTTT. Protein product: CASSTGQVWQPQHF.

A note on this clonotype: Germline is not matched at one junction end, which may reflect a read error. This chain joins TRBV7-2 and TRBJ2-1; D remains unclear. The CDR3 contains 15 residues. CDR1 SGHTA and CDR2 FQGNSA come from the germline V gene. The CDR3 sequence is CASSLEVGAYNEQLF. CDR3 DNA: TGTGCCAGCAGCTTAGAAGTCGGAGCCTACAATGAGCAGTTGTTC.

The chain uses TRBV2 and TRBJ2-7; D is perhaps TRBD1 (8 bases). Trimming pared 9 bases from V and 2 bases from J, leaving 14 bases between. CDR3 size: 13 residues. Germline V gives CDR1 SNHLY, CDR2 FYNNEI. CDR3: CASYRGGPYEQYF. The CDR3 nucleotides read TGTGCCAGTTACAGGGGGGGCCCCTACGAGCAGTACTTC.

This chain joins TRBV5-6 and TRBJ1-1; weak D call: TRBD1 (5 bases). Germline V gene lookup returns CDR1 SGHDT and CDR2 YYEEEE. Trimming cost V 1 base and J 8 bases, with 6 bases left between them. The CDR3 consists of 11 residues. CDR3 in DNA: TGTGCCAGCAGCTTGTCAGGGGAAGCTTTCTTT. Protein product: CASSLSGEAFF.

The chain recombines TRBV7-8 with TRBJ2-5; D is possibly TRBD2 (5 bases). V lost 1 base and J lost 1, with 13 bases in between. This CDR3 comprises 16 residues. Germline CDR1 SGHVS, CDR2 FQNEAQ. The CDR3 loop reads CASSLERLFPQETQYF. The DNA for the CDR3 is TGTGCCAGCAGCTTAGAGCGGCTCTTCCCCCAAGAGACCCAGTACTTC.

This clonotype was detected only a few times. The chain has TRBV5-6 and TRBJ2-1, with D uncertain. Germline CDR1 SGHDT, CDR2 YYEEEE. V was clipped by 1 base and J by 7 bases, with 6 bases between them. The CDR3 consists of 12 residues. CDR3 region: CASSLKLNEQFF. CDR3 sequence (DNA): TGTGCCAGCAGCTTGAAGTTGAATGAGCAGTTCTTC.

The table lists this clonotype with many counts. V usage is TRBV28 and J usage is TRBJ1-5; the D is unclear. The CDR3 is 13 amino acids. Germline CDR1 and CDR2: MDHEN and SYDVKM. V was clipped by 4 bases and J by 10 bases, with 14 bases between them. CDR3 in DNA: TGTGCCAGCAGTTCCCCGACTCAGCCTCCCCAGCATTTT. Its protein is CASSSPTQPPQHF.

In this sample, this clonotype turned up a few times. This CDR3 reads CASSAQHHLNSPLHF. The CDR3 DNA is TGTGCCAGCAGTGCCCAGCATCACCTTAATTCACCCCTCCACTTT. The chain recombines TRBV6-1 with TRBJ1-6; D unresolved. Germline loops: CDR1 MNHNS, CDR2 SASEGT. V gave up 4 bases and J gave up 6 bases, with 13 bases separating them. The CDR3 runs to 15 residues.

The chain has TRBV20-1 and TRBJ2-1, with D possibly being TRBD2 (5 bases). CDR3 length equals 14 residues. CDR1 and CDR2 from the germline V gene are DFQATT and SNEGSKA (reference sequence). With 3 bases removed from V and 0 bases from J, the gap between germline ends came to 9 bases. CDR3 sequence (DNA): TGCAGTGCTAGCGGGATTAGCTCCTACAATGAGCAGTTCTTC. Translated: CSASGISSYNEQFF.

This clonotype was counted between two and nine times. In nucleotides, the CDR3 is TGTGCCAGCAGTACCCCCGGGACTAGCGGTAGCAATGAGCAGTTCTTC. This sequence encodes CASSTPGTSGSNEQFF. V gene TRBV6-1 combines with J gene TRBJ2-1, with 11 positions matching TRBD2. The CDR3 runs to 16 residues. J gave up 6 bases and V 5 bases, and 9 bases lay outside the gene matches. Germline V CDR1 and CDR2: MNHNS, SASEGT.

The chain combines TRBV11-2 with TRBJ2-5; perhaps TRBD2 as D (6 bases). Germline assignment: CDR1 SGHAT and CDR2 FQNNGV. The CDR3 extends over 14 amino acids. Trimming pared 6 bases from V and 4 bases from J, leaving 15 bases between. CDR3 loop: CASSSGRLVETQYF. CDR3 coding DNA: TGTGCCAGCAGTTCAGGGAGGCTCGTAGAGACCCAGTACTTC.

This clonotype was counted between two and nine times. The chain uses TRBV25-1 and TRBJ1-1; D not certain. V gave up 8 bases and J gave up 3 bases, with 16 bases separating them. The CDR3 covers 14 residues. CDR1 MGHDK and CDR2 SYGVNS come from the germline V gene. CDR3 loop: CASQSTGFYTEAFF. For the CDR3, the DNA is TGTGCCAGCCAATCCACGGGATTTTACACTGAAGCTTTCTTT.

The gene calls are TRBV29-1 and TRBJ1-2, with 8 bases identical to TRBD1. Per germline, CDR1 SQVTM and CDR2 ANQGSEA. Unmatched junction bases numbered 7, after V lost 7 bases and J lost 0 bases. CDR3 length equals 14 residues. The CDR3, as DNA: TGCAGCGCCCCTCAGGGGGCCACTAACTATGGCTACACCTTC. It translates to CSAPQGATNYGYTF.

This clonotype has at least ten counts. This rearrangement joins TRBV11-2 to TRBJ1-5; 8 nucleotides match TRBD1. CDR1 is SGHAT and CDR2 is FQNNGV in the germline V gene. V lost 1 base, J lost 4 bases, and 3 bases stayed unmatched. The CDR3 runs to 15 residues. CDR3 amino acids: CASSLGGQGNQPQHF. As DNA, the CDR3 is TGTGCCAGCAGCTTAGGAGGACAGGGAAATCAGCCCCAGCATTTT.

This clonotype was seen only a few times. The chain carries TRBV7-8 and TRBJ2-7; tentative D call: TRBD1 (5 bases). Germline V gene sequence: CDR1 SGHVS, CDR2 FQNEAQ. The CDR3 is 16 amino acids. Trimming cost V 1 base and J 4 bases, with 17 bases left between them. CDR3: CASSLVRAPPGYEQYF. The DNA of the CDR3 is TGTGCCAGCAGCTTAGTACGGGCCCCGCCAGGGTACGAGCAGTACTTC.

The chain employs TRBV10-3 and TRBJ1-1; possibly TRBD1 for D (6 bases). The V end lost 11 bases, the J end lost 5 bases, and 18 bases lay between the germline ends. Per germline, CDR1 ENHRY and CDR2 SYGVKD. The CDR3 is 13 amino acids. The CDR3 loop reads CAGRGETRTEAFF. The CDR3 DNA reads as TGTGCCGGGAGGGGGGAAACGAGGACTGAAGCTTTCTTT.

There are a few counts of this clonotype. The gene calls are TRBV19 and TRBJ2-1; weak D call: TRBD1 (5 bases). Germline lookup yields CDR1 LNHDA and CDR2 SQIVND (reference sequence). CDR3 size: 14 residues. The germline V and J ends were trimmed by 1 base and 5 bases, with 9 bases remaining between them. The CDR3 reads CASSIVRVNNEQFF. CDR3 nucleotide sequence: TGTGCCAGTAGTATAGTCAGGGTCAACAATGAGCAGTTCTTC.

This clonotype was observed a few times. This chain uses TRBV18 with TRBJ2-1; D gene unclear. CDR1 KGHSH and CDR2 LQKENI come from the germline V gene. The V end lost 1 base, the J end lost 15 bases, and 19 bases lay between the germline ends. This CDR3 spans 14 amino acids. CDR3 region: CASSPRDKERAAFF. As DNA, the CDR3 is TGTGCCAGCTCACCACGCGATAAAGAAAGGGCGGCGTTCTTC.

This chain connects TRBV2 to TRBJ1-5, with D possibly being TRBD1 (5 bases). Per germline, CDR1 SNHLY and CDR2 FYNNEI. Deletions cut 3 bases from V and 1 base from J, with 13 bases between. The CDR3 covers 16 residues. CDR3 DNA: TGTGCCAGCAGTGATATGGGGCGGCGAAGCAATCAGCCCCAGCATTTT. Its protein product is CASSDMGRRSNQPQHF.

The chain recombines TRBV27 with TRBJ2-1; TRBD2 aligns across 14 bases. The CDR3 is made up of 15 amino acids. V shed 8 bases, J shed 6 bases, and the junction held 6 bases outside the gene matches. The V gene's germline CDR1 is MNHEY and CDR2 SMNVEV (reference sequence). Written as DNA, the CDR3 is TGTGCCAGCGGACTAGCGGGAGGAAGGGGCAATGAGCAGTTCTTC. It yields the protein CASGLAGGRGNEQFF.

The J gene is TRBJ1-4, the V gene TRBV5-5, with D uncertain. The V gene's germline CDR1 is SGHKS and CDR2 YYEKEE (reference sequence). V was shortened by 1 base and J by 7 bases, with 8 bases between the two germline ends. There are 13 residues in the CDR3. The CDR3 loop is CASSLIQSEKLFF. The DNA of the CDR3 is TGTGCCAGCAGCTTGATCCAGAGTGAAAAACTGTTTTTT.

The chain is built from TRBV9 and TRBJ2-3; 8 bases fit TRBD2. Germline V gene sequence: CDR1 SGDLS, CDR2 YYNGEE. V shed 4 bases and J 2 bases; nucleotides not matched to a gene: 6. This CDR3 has 15 amino acids. The CDR3 sequence is CASSRGGRLTDTQYF. In DNA form, the CDR3 reads TGTGCCAGCAGCCGGGGCGGGAGGCTCACAGATACGCAGTATTTT.

The V call is TRBV28, the J call TRBJ2-1, with D hard to call. Trimming removed 5 bases from V and 0 bases from J, with 14 bases in between. Germline assignment: CDR1 MDHEN and CDR2 SYDVKM. The CDR3 has 16 amino acids. In nucleotides, the CDR3 is TGTGCCAGCAGTGGAGCCGTGGCCGACTCCTACAATGAGCAGTTCTTC. Translating it yields CASSGAVADSYNEQFF.

The J gene is TRBJ2-1, the V gene TRBV5-4; D is uncertain. Germline lookup yields CDR1 SGHNT and CDR2 YYREEE (reference sequence). There are 15 residues in the CDR3. With 0 bases removed from V and 8 bases from J, the gap between germline ends came to 15 bases. In nucleotides, the CDR3 is TGTGCCAGCAGCTTGGAAGGTGGCAGCCAACATGAGCAGTTCTTC. Translation gives CASSLEGGSQHEQFF.